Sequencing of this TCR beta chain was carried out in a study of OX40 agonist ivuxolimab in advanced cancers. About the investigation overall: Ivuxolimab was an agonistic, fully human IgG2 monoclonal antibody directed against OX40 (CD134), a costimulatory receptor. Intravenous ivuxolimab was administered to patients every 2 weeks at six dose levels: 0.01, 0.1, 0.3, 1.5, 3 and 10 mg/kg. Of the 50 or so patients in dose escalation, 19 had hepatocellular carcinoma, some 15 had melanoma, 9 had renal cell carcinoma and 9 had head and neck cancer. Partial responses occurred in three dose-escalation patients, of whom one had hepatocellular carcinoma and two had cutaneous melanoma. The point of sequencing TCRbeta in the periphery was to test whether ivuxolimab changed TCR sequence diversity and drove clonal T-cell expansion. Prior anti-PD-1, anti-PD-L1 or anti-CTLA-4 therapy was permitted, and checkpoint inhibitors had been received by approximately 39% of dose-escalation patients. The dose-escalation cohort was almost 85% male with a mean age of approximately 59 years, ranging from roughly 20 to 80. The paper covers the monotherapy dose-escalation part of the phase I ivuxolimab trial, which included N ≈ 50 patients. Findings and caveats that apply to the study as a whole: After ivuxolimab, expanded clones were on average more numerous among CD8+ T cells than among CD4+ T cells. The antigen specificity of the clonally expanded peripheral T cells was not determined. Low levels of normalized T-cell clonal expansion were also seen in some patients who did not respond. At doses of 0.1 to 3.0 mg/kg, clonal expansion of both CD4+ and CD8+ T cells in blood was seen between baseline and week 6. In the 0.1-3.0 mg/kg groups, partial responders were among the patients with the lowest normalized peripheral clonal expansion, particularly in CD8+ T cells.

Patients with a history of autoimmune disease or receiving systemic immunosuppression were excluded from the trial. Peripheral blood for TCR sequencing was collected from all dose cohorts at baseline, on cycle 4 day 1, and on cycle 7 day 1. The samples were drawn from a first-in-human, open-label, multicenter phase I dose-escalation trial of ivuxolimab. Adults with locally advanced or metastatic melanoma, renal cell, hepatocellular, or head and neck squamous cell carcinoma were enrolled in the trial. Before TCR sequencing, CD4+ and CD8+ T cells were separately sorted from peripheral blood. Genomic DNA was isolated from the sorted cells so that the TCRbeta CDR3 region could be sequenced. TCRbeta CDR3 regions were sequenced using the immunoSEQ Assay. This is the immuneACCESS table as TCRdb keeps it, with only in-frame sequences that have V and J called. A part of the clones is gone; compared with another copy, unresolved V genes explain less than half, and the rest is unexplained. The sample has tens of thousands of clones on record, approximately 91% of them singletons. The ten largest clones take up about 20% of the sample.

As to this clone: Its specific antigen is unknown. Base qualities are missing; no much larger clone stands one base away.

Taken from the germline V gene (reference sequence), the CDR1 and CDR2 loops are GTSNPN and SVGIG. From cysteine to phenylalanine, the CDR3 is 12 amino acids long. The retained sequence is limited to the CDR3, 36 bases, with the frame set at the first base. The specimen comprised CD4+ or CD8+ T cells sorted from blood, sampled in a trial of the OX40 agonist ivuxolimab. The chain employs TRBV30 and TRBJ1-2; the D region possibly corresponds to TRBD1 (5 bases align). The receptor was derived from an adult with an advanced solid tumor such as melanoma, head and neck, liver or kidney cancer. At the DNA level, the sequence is TGTGCAGCTACGGGGCTATCGGTGGGCTACACCTTC. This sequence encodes CAATGLSVGYTF. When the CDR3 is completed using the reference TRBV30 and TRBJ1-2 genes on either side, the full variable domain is SQTIHQWPATLVQPVGSPLSLECTVEGTSNPNLYWYRQAAGRGLQLLFYSVGIGQISSEVPQNLSASRPQDRQFILSSKKLLLSDSGFYLCAATGLSVGYTFGSGTRLTVV.